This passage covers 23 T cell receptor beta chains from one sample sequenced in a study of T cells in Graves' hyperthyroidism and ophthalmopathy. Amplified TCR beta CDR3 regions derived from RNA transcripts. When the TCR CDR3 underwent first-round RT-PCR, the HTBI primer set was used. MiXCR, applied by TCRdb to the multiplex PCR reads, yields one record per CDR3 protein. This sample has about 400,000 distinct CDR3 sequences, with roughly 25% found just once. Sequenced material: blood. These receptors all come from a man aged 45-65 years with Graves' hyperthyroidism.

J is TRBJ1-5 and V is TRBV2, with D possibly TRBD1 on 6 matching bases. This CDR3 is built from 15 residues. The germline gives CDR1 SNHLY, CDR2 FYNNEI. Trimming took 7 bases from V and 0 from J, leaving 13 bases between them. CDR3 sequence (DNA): TGTGCCAGCAAAAGACAGGTGAATAGCAATCAGCCCCAGCATTTT. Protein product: CASKRQVNSNQPQHF.

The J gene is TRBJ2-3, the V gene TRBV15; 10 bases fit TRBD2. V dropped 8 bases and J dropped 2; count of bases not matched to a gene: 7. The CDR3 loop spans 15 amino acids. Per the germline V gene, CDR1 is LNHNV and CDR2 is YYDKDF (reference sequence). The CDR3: CATGEAGGPTDTQYF. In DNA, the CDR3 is TGTGCCACCGGTGAAGCGGGAGGGCCCACAGATACGCAGTATTTT.

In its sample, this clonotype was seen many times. The CDR3 loop reads CASSLSSGRTDTQYF. In DNA, the CDR3 is TGTGCCAGCAGTTTATCTAGCGGGAGGACAGATACGCAGTATTTT. The chain joins TRBV27 to TRBJ2-3; 10 bases are shared with TRBD2. The CDR3 totals 15 residues. In germline, CDR1 is MNHEY, CDR2 SMNVEV (reference sequence). Trimming removed 0 bases from V and 3 bases from J; junction bases left unmatched: 0.

The CDR3 loop is CASSQDPGTYEQYF. The DNA for the CDR3 is TGTGCCAGCAGCCAAGATCCGGGAACCTACGAGCAGTACTTC. The chain uses TRBV7-2 and TRBJ2-7; D is perhaps TRBD2 (5 bases). The CDR3 consists of 14 residues. The V end lost 5 bases, the J end lost 2 bases, and 13 bases lay between the germline ends. Germline values: CDR1 SGHTA, CDR2 FQGNSA. The whole variable domain, filled in from reference TRBV7-2 and TRBJ2-7, reads GAGVSQSPSNKVTEKGKDVELRCDPISGHTALYWYRQSLGQGLEFLIYFQGNSAPDKSGLPSDRFSAERTGGSVSTLTIQRTQQEDSAVYLCASSQDPGTYEQYFGPGTRLTVT.

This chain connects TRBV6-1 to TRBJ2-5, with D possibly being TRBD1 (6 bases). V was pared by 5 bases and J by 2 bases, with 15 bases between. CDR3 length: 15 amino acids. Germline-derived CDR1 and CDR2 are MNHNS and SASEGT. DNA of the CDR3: TGTGCCAGCAGTTCCATAGGGGGTAGTCAAGAGACCCAGTACTTC. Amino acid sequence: CASSSIGGSQETQYF.

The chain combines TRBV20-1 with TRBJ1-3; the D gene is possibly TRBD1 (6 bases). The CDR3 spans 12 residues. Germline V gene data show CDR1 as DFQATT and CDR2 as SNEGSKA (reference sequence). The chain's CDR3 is CTIQGTGNTIYF. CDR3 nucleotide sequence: TGCACTATACAGGGAACTGGAAACACCATATATTTT.

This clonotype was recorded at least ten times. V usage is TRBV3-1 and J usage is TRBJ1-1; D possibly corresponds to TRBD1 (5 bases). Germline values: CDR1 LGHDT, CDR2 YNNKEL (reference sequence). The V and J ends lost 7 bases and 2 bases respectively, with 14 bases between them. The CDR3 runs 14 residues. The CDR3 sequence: CASTRTSSNTEAFF. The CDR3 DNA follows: TGTGCCAGCACCCGGACAAGTTCTAACACTGAAGCTTTCTTT.

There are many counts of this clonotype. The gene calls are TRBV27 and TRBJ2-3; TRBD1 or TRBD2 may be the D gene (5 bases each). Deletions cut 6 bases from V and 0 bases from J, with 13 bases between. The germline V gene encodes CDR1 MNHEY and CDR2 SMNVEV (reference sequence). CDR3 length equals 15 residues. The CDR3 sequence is CASRGPGRSTDTQYF. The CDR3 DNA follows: TGTGCCAGCAGGGGACCGGGACGGAGCACAGATACGCAGTATTTT.

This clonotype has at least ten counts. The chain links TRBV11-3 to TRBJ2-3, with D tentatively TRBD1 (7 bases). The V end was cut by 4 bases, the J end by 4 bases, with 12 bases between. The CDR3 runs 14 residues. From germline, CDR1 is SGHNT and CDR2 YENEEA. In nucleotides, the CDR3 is TGTGCCAGCAGCTCACGCGGGACAGCAGATACGCAGTATTTT. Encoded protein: CASSSRGTADTQYF.

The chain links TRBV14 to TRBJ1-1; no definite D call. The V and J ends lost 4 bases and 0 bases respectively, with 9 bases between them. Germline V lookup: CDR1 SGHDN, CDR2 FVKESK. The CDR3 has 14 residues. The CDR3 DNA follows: TGTGCCAGCAGCCCCCGGCCGGTGAACACTGAAGCTTTCTTT. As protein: CASSPRPVNTEAFF.

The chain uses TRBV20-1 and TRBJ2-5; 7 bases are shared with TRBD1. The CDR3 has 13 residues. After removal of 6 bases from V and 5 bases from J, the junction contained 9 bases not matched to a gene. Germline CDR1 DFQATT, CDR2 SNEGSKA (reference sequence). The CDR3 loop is CSAKTGQGETQYF. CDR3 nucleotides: TGCAGTGCAAAGACAGGGCAGGGTGAGACCCAGTACTTC.

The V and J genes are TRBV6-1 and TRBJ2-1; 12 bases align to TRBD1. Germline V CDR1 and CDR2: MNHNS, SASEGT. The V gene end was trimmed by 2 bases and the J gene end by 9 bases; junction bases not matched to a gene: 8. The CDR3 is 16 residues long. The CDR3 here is CASSEKGQGANGEQFF. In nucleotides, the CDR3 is TGTGCCAGCAGTGAAAAGGGACAGGGGGCAAATGGTGAGCAGTTCTTC.

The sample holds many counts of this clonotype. The CDR3 region is CASSFGRDRSSYEQYF. In DNA form, the CDR3 reads TGTGCCAGCAGCTTCGGACGGGACAGATCCTCCTACGAGCAGTACTTC. This rearrangement joins TRBV7-4 to TRBJ2-7; 7 nucleotides line up with TRBD1. CDR1 and CDR2 from the germline V gene are SGHVT and SQSDAQ. J was trimmed by 0 bases and V by 3 bases; bases with no gene match: 8. The CDR3 runs to 16 residues.

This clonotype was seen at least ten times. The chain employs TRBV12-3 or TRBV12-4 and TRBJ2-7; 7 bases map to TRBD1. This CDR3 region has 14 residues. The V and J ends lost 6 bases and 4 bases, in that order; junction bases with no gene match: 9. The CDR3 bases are TGTGCCAGCAGCTTACGGACAGGCAGTTACGAGCAGTACTTC. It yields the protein CASSLRTGSYEQYF.

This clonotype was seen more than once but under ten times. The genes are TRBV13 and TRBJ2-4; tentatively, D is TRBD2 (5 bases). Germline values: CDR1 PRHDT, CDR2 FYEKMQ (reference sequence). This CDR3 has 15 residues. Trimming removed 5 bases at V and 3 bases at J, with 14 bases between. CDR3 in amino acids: CASSPPNSGKNIQYF. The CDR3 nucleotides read TGTGCCAGCAGCCCCCCCAACAGCGGCAAAAACATTCAGTACTTC.

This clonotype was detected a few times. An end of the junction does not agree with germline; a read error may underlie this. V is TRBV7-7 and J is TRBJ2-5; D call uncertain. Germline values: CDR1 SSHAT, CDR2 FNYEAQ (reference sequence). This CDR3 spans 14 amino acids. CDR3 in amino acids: CASSVSGSQETQYF. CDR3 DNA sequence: TGTGCTAGCAGTGTATCGGGTAGCCAAGAGACCCAGTACTTC. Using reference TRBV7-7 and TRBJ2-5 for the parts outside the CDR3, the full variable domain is GAGVSQSPRYKVTKRGQDVTLRCDPISSHATLYWYQQALGQGPEFLTYFNYEAQPDKSGLPSDRFSAERPEGSISTLTIQRTEQRDSAMYRCASSVSGSQETQYFGPGTRLLVL.

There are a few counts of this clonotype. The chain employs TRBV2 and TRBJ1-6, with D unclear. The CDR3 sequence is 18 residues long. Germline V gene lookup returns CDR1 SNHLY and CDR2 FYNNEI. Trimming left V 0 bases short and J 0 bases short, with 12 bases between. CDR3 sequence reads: CASSEAPLTNSYNSPLHF. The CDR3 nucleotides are TGTGCCAGCAGTGAAGCCCCCTTGACGAACTCCTATAATTCACCCCTCCACTTT. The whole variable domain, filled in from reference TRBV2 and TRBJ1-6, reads EPEVTQTPSHQVTQMGQEVILRCVPISNHLYFYWYRQILGQKVEFLVSFYNNEISEKSEIFDDQFSVERPDGSNFTLKIRSTKLEDSAMYFCASSEAPLTNSYNSPLHFGNGTRLTVT.

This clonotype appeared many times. Written as DNA, the CDR3 is TGTGCCAGCAGCCAAGGGGGTATCTCCTACGAGCAGTACTTC. As protein: CASSQGGISYEQYF. This chain uses TRBV7-2 with TRBJ2-7; a possible D gene is TRBD1 (6 bases). This CDR3 region has 14 residues. CDR1 and CDR2 (germline): SGHTA, FQGNSA. The germline V and J ends were trimmed by 5 bases and 0 bases, with 11 bases remaining between them.

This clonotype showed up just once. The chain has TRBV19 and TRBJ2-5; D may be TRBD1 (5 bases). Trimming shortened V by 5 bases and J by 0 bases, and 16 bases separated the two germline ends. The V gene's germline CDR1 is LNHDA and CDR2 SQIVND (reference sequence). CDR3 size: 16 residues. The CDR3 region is CASSYDPDKDQETQYF. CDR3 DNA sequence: TGTGCCAGTAGTTACGACCCGGACAAAGACCAAGAGACCCAGTACTTC.

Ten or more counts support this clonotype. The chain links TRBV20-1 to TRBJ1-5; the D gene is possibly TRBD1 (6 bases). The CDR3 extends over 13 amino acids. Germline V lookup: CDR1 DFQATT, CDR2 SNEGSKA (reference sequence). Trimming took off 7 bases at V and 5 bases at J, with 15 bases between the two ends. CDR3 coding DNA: TGCAGTGTGCGCCGGGACATGGATCAGCCCCAGCATTTT. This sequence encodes CSVRRDMDQPQHF.

The CDR3 DNA reads as TGTGCCAGCAGCCGGACAGTTGGTTATGGCTACACCTTC. Its protein is CASSRTVGYGYTF. The chain employs TRBV7-3 and TRBJ1-2; possibly TRBD1 for D (6 bases). Germline V gene lookup returns CDR1 SGHTA and CDR2 FQGTGA. This CDR3 region has 13 residues. Trimming removed 5 bases from V and 5 bases from J, with 12 bases in between.

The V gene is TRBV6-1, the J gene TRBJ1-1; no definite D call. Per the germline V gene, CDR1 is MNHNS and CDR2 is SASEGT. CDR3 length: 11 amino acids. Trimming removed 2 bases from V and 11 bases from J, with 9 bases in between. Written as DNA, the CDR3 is TGTGCCAGCAGTGAAAAGAGGTGGGCTTTCTTT. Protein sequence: CASSEKRWAFF.

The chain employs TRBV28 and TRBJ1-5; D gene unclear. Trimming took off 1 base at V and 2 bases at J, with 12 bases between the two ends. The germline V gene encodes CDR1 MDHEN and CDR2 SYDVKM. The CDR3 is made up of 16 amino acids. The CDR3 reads CASSLFGVSGNQPQHF. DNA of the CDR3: TGTGCCAGCAGTTTATTTGGGGTTTCAGGCAATCAGCCCCAGCATTTT.